The 21 T cell receptor beta chains below come from one sample, sequenced in a study of cytomegalovirus exposure and HLA in healthy donors. The PCR was carried out with 60 Vbeta primers and 13 Jbeta primers. Here immunoSEQ multiplex PCR was the method, and the copy in TCRdb shows in-frame clones only, minus some. The sample includes 95,000 to 110,000 clones, 77% of them seen just once. Sequencing was done on a sample of PBMCs. These receptors were taken from a male donor in good health and CMV-seronegative.

The rearrangement links TRBV7-2 to TRBJ1-3, with 9 bases lining up with TRBD1. This CDR3 contains 15 residues. From germline, CDR1 is SGHTA and CDR2 FQGNSA. With V trimmed by 5 bases and J by 4 bases, 6 bases remained unmatched. DNA of the CDR3: TGTGCCAGCAGCCTAAGGACAGGGGCGGGAAACACCATATATTTT. It codes for CASSLRTGAGNTIYF.

This clone was detected only once. The chain is built from TRBV25-1 and TRBJ1-2; the match to TRBD1 covers 8 bases. The CDR3 runs 14 residues. CDR1 and CDR2 (germline): MGHDK, SYGVNS. With V trimmed by 4 bases and J by 4 bases, 5 bases remained unmatched. The CDR3: CASSAKGQVYGYTF. The DNA for the CDR3 is TGTGCCAGCAGTGCTAAGGGACAGGTCTATGGCTACACCTTC.

The chain is built from TRBV5-5 and TRBJ1-4; D is unresolved. The CDR3 runs 17 residues. CDR1 is SGHKS and CDR2 is YYEKEE in the germline V gene (reference sequence). Deletions cut 2 bases from V and 8 bases from J, with 22 bases between. CDR3 loop: CASSFPFRGDGTEKLFF. CDR3 in DNA: TGTGCCAGCAGCTTCCCCTTTCGCGGTGACGGCACCGAAAAACTGTTTTTT.

This clone was observed a handful of times. This chain joins TRBV18 and TRBJ2-7; 11 positions match TRBD1. CDR1 is KGHSH, CDR2 LQKENI, per germline. There are 19 residues in the CDR3. After removal of 2 bases from V and 0 bases from J, the junction contained 12 bases not matched to a gene. The CDR3 coding sequence is TGTGCCAGCTCACCAGGGGGACAGGGGGGAACTCGAGACTCCTACGAGCAGTACTTC. Encoded protein: CASSPGGQGGTRDSYEQYF. The whole variable domain, remainder taken from reference TRBV18 and TRBJ2-7, is NAGVMQNPRHLVRRRGQEARLRCSPMKGHSHVYWYRQLPEEGLKFMVYLQKENIIDESGMPKERFSAEFPKEGPSILRIQQVVRGDSAAYFCASSPGGQGGTRDSYEQYFGPGTRLTVT.

In DNA, the CDR3 is TGTGCCAGCGCCGGGGGACCCAAAAACATTCAGTACTTC. Residues: CASAGGPKNIQYF. The chain is built from TRBV6-1 and TRBJ2-4; D might be TRBD2 (6 bases). Germline CDR1 and CDR2: MNHNS and SASEGT. The V gene lost 8 bases and the J gene lost 2 bases, with 10 bases spanning the gap. The CDR3 has 13 residues.

The rearrangement links TRBV5-4 to TRBJ2-1, with 10 bases lining up with TRBD2. Trimming took 1 base from V and 3 from J; bases not matched to a gene: 1. Per germline, CDR1 SGHNT and CDR2 YYREEE (reference sequence). CDR3 length: 15 residues. The CDR3 sequence is CASSLLAGGYNEQFF. As DNA, the CDR3 is TGTGCCAGCAGCTTGTTAGCGGGAGGCTACAATGAGCAGTTCTTC. The full variable domain, with the rest looked up from reference TRBV5-4 and TRBJ2-1, is ETGVTQSPTHLIKTRGQQVTLRCSSQSGHNTVSWYQQALGQGPQFIFQYYREEENGRGNFPPRFSGLQFPNYSSELNVNALELDDSALYLCASSLLAGGYNEQFFGPGTRLTVL.

V is TRBV27 and J is TRBJ2-7; 7 bases line up with TRBD1. This CDR3 is built from 13 residues. CDR1 is MNHEY and CDR2 is SMNVEV in the germline V gene (reference sequence). V trimming: 6 bases; J trimming: 2 bases; junction bases outside the gene matches: 4. The CDR3 nucleotides read TGTGCCAGCAGGCCAACAGGGGCCTACGAGCAGTACTTC. Its protein is CASRPTGAYEQYF.

The chain joins TRBV6-5 to TRBJ2-5; D not resolved. V shed 0 bases and J shed 5 bases, with 10 bases lying between them. CDR1 and CDR2 from the germline V gene are MNHEY and SVGAGI. The CDR3 consists of 14 residues. The CDR3 sequence is CASSYSHGEETQYF. CDR3 DNA: TGTGCCAGCAGTTACTCTCATGGTGAGGAGACCCAGTACTTC.

V usage is TRBV11-2 and J usage is TRBJ2-3; 12 bases align to TRBD2. The ends lost 9 bases at V and 7 bases at J; junction bases unmatched: 5. CDR1 and CDR2 (germline): SGHAT, FQNNGV. This CDR3 is 13 amino acids long. The CDR3 loop is CASRLAGVYTQYF. CDR3 nucleotides: TGTGCCAGTAGACTAGCGGGAGTGTATACGCAGTATTTT.

This clone came up a few times. The chain has TRBV19 and TRBJ2-1; D gene ambiguous. Germline V gene data show CDR1 as LNHDA and CDR2 as SQIVND (reference sequence). V lost 5 bases and J 4 bases, leaving 18 bases between the germline ends. There are 16 residues in the CDR3. The CDR3 region has the DNA TGTGCCAGTAGTCCCGGTCAAACTTCCCCGTACAATGAGCAGTTCTTC. Its translation: CASSPGQTSPYNEQFF.

In this sample, this clone turned up a few times. The CDR3 end shows no conserved phenylalanine or tryptophan, and so a read error is likely. The limits of the CDR3 on the DNA are not certain, so only TCRdb's listed CDR3 is given. The V and J genes are TRBV4-1 and TRBJ1-2. CDR1 is MGHRA, CDR2 YSYEKL, per germline. The CDR3 sequence runs 13 residues, both termini included. CDR3 sequence: CASSQDLIMRVVI.

This rearrangement joins TRBV7-6 to TRBJ1-3; the match to TRBD1 covers 7 bases. Trimming took 5 bases from V and 4 from J; bases not matched to a gene: 11. This CDR3 has 16 amino acids. CDR1 and CDR2 (germline): SGHVS, FNYEAQ. DNA of the CDR3: TGTGCCAGCAGCCCCCGTCTGACAGGGCACGGAAACACCATATATTTT. This sequence encodes CASSPRLTGHGNTIYF.

The chain couples TRBV7-9 to TRBJ1-2, with 12 bases that match TRBD1. CDR1 and CDR2 from the germline V gene are SEHNR and FQNEAQ (reference sequence). This CDR3 has 13 amino acids. Trimming took 10 bases from V and 10 from J; bases not matched to a gene: 10. CDR3 sequence: CANSPGTGGAYTF. For the CDR3, the DNA is TGTGCCAACAGTCCCGGGACAGGGGGCGCCTACACCTTC.

The rearrangement joins TRBV9 to TRBJ1-5; perhaps TRBD1 as D (5 bases). Trimming shortened V by 2 bases and J by 6 bases, and 12 bases separated the two germline ends. The CDR3 spans 14 residues. Germline-derived CDR1 and CDR2 are SGDLS and YYNGEE. Here the CDR3 reads CASSVGGEGQPQHF. The CDR3, as DNA: TGTGCCAGCAGCGTCGGGGGTGAGGGTCAGCCCCAGCATTTT.

The V and J genes are TRBV7-2 and TRBJ2-3; D may be TRBD1 (6 bases). Deletions cut 7 bases from V and 1 base from J, with 12 bases between. Germline V gives CDR1 SGHTA, CDR2 FQGNSA. The CDR3 spans 14 residues. This CDR3 is CASNRDWGTDTQYF. The CDR3 DNA sequence: TGTGCCAGCAACAGGGATTGGGGCACAGATACGCAGTATTTT.

This chain joins TRBV6-5 and TRBJ2-7; TRBD1 matches at 9 bases. The germline V gene has CDR1 MNHEY and CDR2 SVGAGI. V lost 2 bases to trimming and J lost 9 bases; unmatched junction nucleotides: 8. The CDR3 spans 14 residues. CDR3 sequence: CASSYTKGTGRQYF. The CDR3 nucleotides are TGTGCCAGCAGTTACACAAAGGGGACAGGGAGGCAGTACTTC.

The chain uses TRBV11-3 and TRBJ2-7, with 7 bases matching TRBD2. The germline V gene has CDR1 SGHNT and CDR2 YENEEA. This CDR3 comprises 13 residues. V lost 1 base to trimming and J lost 6 bases; unmatched junction nucleotides: 3. DNA of the CDR3: TGTGCCAGCAGCTTAGCTCGGGAGGCCGAGCAGTACTTC. This codes for CASSLAREAEQYF.

The chain carries TRBV29-1 and TRBJ2-1, with 8 nucleotides matching TRBD2. Germline V CDR1 and CDR2: SQVTM, ANQGSEA. V was pared by 7 bases and J by 5 bases, with 10 bases of the junction left unmatched. This CDR3 is built from 14 residues. CDR3 nucleotide sequence: TGCAGCGGAAGAAAAACGGGAGGGCACAATGAGCAGTTCTTC. Encoded protein: CSGRKTGGHNEQFF.

The chain recombines TRBV5-1 with TRBJ2-3; the D is unclear. This CDR3 contains 14 residues. The ends were cut back, 2 bases at V and 1 base at J, with 8 bases in the middle. Germline V gene data show CDR1 as SGHRS and CDR2 as YFSETQ. In DNA form, the CDR3 reads TGCGCCAGCAGCTTAGACTCTGGCACAGATACGCAGTATTTT. Translated, it gives CASSLDSGTDTQYF.

The V call is TRBV6-5, the J call TRBJ2-1, with 15 bases that match TRBD2. The CDR3 runs to 15 residues. V was pared by 5 bases and J by 7 bases, with 3 bases of the junction left unmatched. Germline CDR1 MNHEY, CDR2 SVGAGI. CDR3 region: CASSPGTSGRNEQFF. CDR3 DNA sequence: TGTGCCAGCAGTCCAGGGACTAGCGGGAGGAATGAGCAGTTCTTC.

This sequence joins TRBV6-6 and TRBJ2-7; possible D gene TRBD1, 6 bases. Trimming stripped 4 bases from V and 3 bases from J, with 7 bases between. Germline CDR1 is MNHNY and CDR2 is SVGAGI (reference sequence). The length of the CDR3 is 12 residues. CDR3 DNA: TGTGCCAGCAGTTCGACAGGCTACGAGCAGTACTTC. Its protein product is CASSSTGYEQYF.